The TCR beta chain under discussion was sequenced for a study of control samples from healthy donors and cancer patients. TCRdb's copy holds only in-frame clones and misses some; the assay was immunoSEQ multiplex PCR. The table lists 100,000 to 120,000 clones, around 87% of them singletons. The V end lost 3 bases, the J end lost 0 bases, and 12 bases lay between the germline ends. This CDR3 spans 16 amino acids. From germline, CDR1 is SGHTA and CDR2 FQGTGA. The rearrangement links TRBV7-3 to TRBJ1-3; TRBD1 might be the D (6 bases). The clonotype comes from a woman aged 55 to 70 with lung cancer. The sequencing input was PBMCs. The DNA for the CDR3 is TGTGCCAGCAGCTTGGGGGGCCTTAGCTCTGGAAACACCATATATTTT. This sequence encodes CASSLGGLSSGNTIYF.